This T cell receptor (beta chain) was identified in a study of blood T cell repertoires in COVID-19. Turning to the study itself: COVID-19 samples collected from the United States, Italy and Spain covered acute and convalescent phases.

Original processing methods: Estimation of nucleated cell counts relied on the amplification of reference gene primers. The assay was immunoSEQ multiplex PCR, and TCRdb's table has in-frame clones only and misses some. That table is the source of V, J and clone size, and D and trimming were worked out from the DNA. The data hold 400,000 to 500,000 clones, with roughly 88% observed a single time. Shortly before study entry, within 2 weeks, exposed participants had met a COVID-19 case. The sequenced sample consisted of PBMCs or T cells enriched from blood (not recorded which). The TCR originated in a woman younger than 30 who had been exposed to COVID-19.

The chain's CDR3 is CASSDQGGETQYF. CDR3 nucleotides: TGTGCCAGCAGCGACCAGGGTGGAGAGACCCAGTACTTC. The V and J genes are TRBV12-3 or TRBV12-4 and TRBJ2-5; a weak D match, TRBD1 (5 bases). V was pared by 6 bases and J by 4 bases, with 12 bases between. The CDR3 covers 13 residues.